This TCR beta chain came from a study of blood T cells in healthy people across ages. This clonotype has just a few counts. The antigen remains unidentified. This CDR3 contains 16 residues. Trimming removed 5 bases from V and 2 bases from J; junction bases left unmatched: 6. The germline V gene encodes CDR1 LNHNV and CDR2 YYDKDF (reference sequence). Using a J-beta primer mix together with a sample-barcoded 5' primer, a second PCR was run for roughly 7 to 12 cycles. Paired-end reads containing CDR3 totaled no fewer than 2.5 million for each sample. TCRdb processed the 5' RACE reads anew with MiXCR; each CDR3 protein has one entry. The data show approximately 880,000 distinct CDR3 sequences, 45% to 50% seen once. Notes on the study in general: Older age went with lower TCR beta diversity per million T cells, in a roughly linear way. Underestimates were what the diversity estimates from one million T cells were considered to be.

The receptor comes from a young man in good health. Material: blood. The rearrangement links TRBV15 to TRBJ2-5; TRBD2 matches at 12 bases. The chain's CDR3 is CATSARLAGVQETQYF. DNA of the CDR3: TGTGCCACCAGCGCCCGACTAGCGGGGGTTCAAGAGACCCAGTACTTC.